A selection of T cell receptor beta chains follows, all from one sample in a study of blood T cell repertoires in COVID-19. This table comes from immunoSEQ multiplex PCR, and its TCRdb copy is limited to in-frame clones, with some not included. Of 65,000 to 70,000 clones detected, around 82% appear once; the ten largest clones hold about 16%. Sequencing input: peripheral blood. Every receptor here comes from an elderly man with active COVID-19. The CDR3 runs from the conserved cysteine through the conserved F or W. D genes are given only for firm matches. Only part of the rows carry a size: once, few, many, or a class if the clone is expanded.

CDR3nt,CDR3aa,v_gene,d_gene,len,abundance,j_gene
TGTGCCAGCAGCTTAAGGGACAGGGAATCTTTCTCTTCACCCCTCCACTTT,CASSLRDRESFSSPLHF,TRBV7-9,TRBD1,17,NA,TRBJ1-6
TGTGCCAGCAGTTACTCGGGGCAGTTGAACACTGAAGCTTTCTTT,CASSYSGQLNTEAFF,TRBV6-5,NA,15,NA,TRBJ1-1
TGTGCCAGCACACTCGCCCTGAACACCGGGGAGCTGTTTTTT,CASTLALNTGELFF,TRBV6-6,NA,14,NA,TRBJ2-2
TGCGCCAGCAGCCCGGGGACAGGGCACGAGCAGTACTTC,CASSPGTGHEQYF,TRBV5-1,TRBD1,13,NA,TRBJ2-7
TGTGCCAGCAGCCAAGGAGGCAGGGTGGCTCAGCCCCAGCATTTT,CASSQGGRVAQPQHF,TRBV3-1/TRBV3-2,NA,15,NA,TRBJ1-5
TGTGCCAGCAGCTCGACAGGGGGCGTCCGCTCTGGAAACACCATATATTTT,CASSSTGGVRSGNTIYF,TRBV27,TRBD1,17,NA,TRBJ1-3
TGTGCCAGCAGCCAAGATGGAGCGGGGGGGAGCACAGATACGCAGTATTTT,CASSQDGAGGSTDTQYF,TRBV3-1/TRBV3-2,TRBD2,17,NA,TRBJ2-3
TGTGCCAGCAGCTTAGCGCCCCAGGGAACTGAAGCTTTCTTT,CASSLAPQGTEAFF,TRBV7-2,NA,14,NA,TRBJ1-1
TGCAGCGTTGATTCGGGGGGCCCCACCGGGGAGCTGTTTTTT,CSVDSGGPTGELFF,TRBV29-1,NA,14,few,TRBJ2-2
TGCGCCAGCAGCCACACGACAGGGGGCTCATTTCATTATGGCTACACCTTC,CASSHTTGGSFHYGYTF,TRBV4-3,TRBD1,17,NA,TRBJ1-2
TGCGCCAGCAGCTTGGTTGCAGGGGCCAACGGAAACACCATATATTTT,CASSLVAGANGNTIYF,TRBV5-1,NA,16,NA,TRBJ1-3
TGTGCCAGCAGCCCAAAAAAGGACAGGGGTGGCTACACCTTC,CASSPKKDRGGYTF,TRBV27,TRBD1,14,NA,TRBJ1-2
TGTGCCAGCAGGCGCACAGGGACGGGCGAGCAGTTCTTC,CASRRTGTGEQFF,TRBV6-4,NA,13,NA,TRBJ2-1
TGTGCCAGCAGCTCGTCCCTTCTAACTTCTAATGAGCAGTTCTTC,CASSSSLLTSNEQFF,TRBV7-9,NA,15,once,TRBJ2-1
TGTGCCAGCAGCTTAACGACTAGCGGAAACTACGAGCAGTACTTC,CASSLTTSGNYEQYF,TRBV7-9,TRBD2,15,NA,TRBJ2-7
TGTGCCAGCAGCTTAACGGCAGGGCGGATGACTGAAGCTTTCTTT,CASSLTAGRMTEAFF,TRBV7-3,NA,15,NA,TRBJ1-1
TGCGCCAGCAGCTTGCAGGGCTTAAGGGAGACCCAGTACTTC,CASSLQGLRETQYF,TRBV5-1,NA,14,NA,TRBJ2-5
TGTGCCAGCAGCCCAAGCGGGCGGGAGCAGTTCTTC,CASSPSGREQFF,TRBV12-3/TRBV12-4,NA,12,NA,TRBJ2-1
TGTGCCAGTAGTGAGGGGGGGGCTCAGCCCCAGCATTTT,CASSEGGAQPQHF,TRBV19,NA,13,once,TRBJ1-5
TGTGCCAGCAGTTGGGGTGGACAGCACAATCAGCCCCAGCATTTT,CASSWGGQHNQPQHF,TRBV7-2,NA,15,NA,TRBJ1-5
TGTGCCAGCAGCCCCGGGACTCTCGGGGAGACCCAGTACTTC,CASSPGTLGETQYF,TRBV7-2,NA,14,once,TRBJ2-5
TGTGCCAGCAGCTTAGTCTGGGGGCGGAAAGCTTTCTTT,CASSLVWGRKAFF,TRBV7-8,NA,13,NA,TRBJ1-1
TGTGCCAGCAGCTTCCTCTACGAGCAGTACTTC,CASSFLYEQYF,TRBV7-2,NA,11,NA,TRBJ2-7
TGTGCCAGCAGTTTAACGGGAAATCAGCCCCAGCATTTT,CASSLTGNQPQHF,TRBV28,NA,13,NA,TRBJ1-5
TGTGCCAGCAGCCCCAGTCGGAGCTCCTACAATGAGCAGTTCTTC,CASSPSRSSYNEQFF,TRBV5-5,NA,15,NA,TRBJ2-1
TGTGCCAGCAGCTTAGCACAGGGGGGATCACCCCTCCACTTT,CASSLAQGGSPLHF,TRBV7-2,TRBD1,14,NA,TRBJ1-6
TGTGCCAGCAGACTTTTTAGCGGGGTCAATCAGCCCCAGCATTTT,CASRLFSGVNQPQHF,TRBV5-6,NA,15,NA,TRBJ1-5
TGTGCCAGCAGTCCCGCGGACTATCCTAACCGGGAGACCCAGTACTTC,CASSPADYPNRETQYF,TRBV7-2,NA,16,once,TRBJ2-5
TGTGCCAGCAGCCCAAACCTTAGCGGGAGGAACAATGAGCAGTTCTTC,CASSPNLSGRNNEQFF,TRBV5-6,TRBD2,16,NA,TRBJ2-1
TGCAGCGCCCCCCTGGGGGGACTAGCGCGAAAGACGCAGTATTTT,CSAPLGGLARKTQYF,TRBV29-1,TRBD2,15,NA,TRBJ2-3
TGTGCCAGCAGCTTGGCGACAGATACGCAGTATTTT,CASSLATDTQYF,TRBV5-4,NA,12,NA,TRBJ2-3
TGTGCCAGCACCCCAGCGGGAGGAAATGAGCAGTTCTTC,CASTPAGGNEQFF,TRBV25-1,TRBD2,13,few,TRBJ2-1
TGTGCCAGCTCACCGCCAATCGGGACAGTTTTTTCCGAGCAGTACTTC,CASSPPIGTVFSEQYF,TRBV18,TRBD1,16,NA,TRBJ2-7
TGCGCCAGCAGGGGGACAGGGTTGTACGAGCAGTACTTC,CASRGTGLYEQYF,TRBV5-1,TRBD1,13,NA,TRBJ2-7
TGTGCCAGCAGCGAAGGACAGGGCGTGTACGAGCAGTACTTC,CASSEGQGVYEQYF,TRBV14,TRBD1,14,NA,TRBJ2-7
TGTGCCAGCAGCACATCAGGGTCCCGGCAGCAGTATTTT,CASSTSGSRQQYF,TRBV5-6,NA,13,NA,TRBJ2-3
TGTGCCAGCAGCTTGGAACTAGCGGGAGGGGGGAATGAGCAGTTCTTC,CASSLELAGGGNEQFF,TRBV11-2,TRBD2,16,NA,TRBJ2-1